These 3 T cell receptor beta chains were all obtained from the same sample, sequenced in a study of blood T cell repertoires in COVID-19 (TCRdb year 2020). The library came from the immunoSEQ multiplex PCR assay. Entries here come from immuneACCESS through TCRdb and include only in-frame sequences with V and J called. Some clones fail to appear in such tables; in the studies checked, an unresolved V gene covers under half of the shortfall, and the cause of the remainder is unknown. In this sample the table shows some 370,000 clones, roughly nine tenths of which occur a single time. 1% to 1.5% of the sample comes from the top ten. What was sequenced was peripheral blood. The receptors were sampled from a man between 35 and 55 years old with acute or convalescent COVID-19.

The CDR3 reads CASSRNRYGYTF. In DNA, the CDR3 is TGTGCCAGCAGCCGCAATAGATATGGCTACACCTTC. This sequence joins TRBV7-2 and TRBJ1-2; D is uncertain. This CDR3 contains 12 residues. CDR1 SGHTA and CDR2 FQGNSA come from the germline V gene. The V end was cut by 5 bases, the J end by 5 bases, with 9 bases between.

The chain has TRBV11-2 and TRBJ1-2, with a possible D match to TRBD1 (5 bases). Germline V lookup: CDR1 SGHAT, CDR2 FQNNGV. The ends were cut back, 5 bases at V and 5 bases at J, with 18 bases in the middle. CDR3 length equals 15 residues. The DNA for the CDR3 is TGTGCCAGCAGCCGCCGCAACCTCCCAGGGTATGGCTACACCTTC. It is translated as CASSRRNLPGYGYTF.

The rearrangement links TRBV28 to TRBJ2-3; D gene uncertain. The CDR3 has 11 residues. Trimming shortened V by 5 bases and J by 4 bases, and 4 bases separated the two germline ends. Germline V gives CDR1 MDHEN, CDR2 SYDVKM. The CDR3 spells CASSLPDTQYF. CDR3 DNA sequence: TGTGCCAGCAGTCTTCCAGATACGCAGTATTTT.